These T cell receptor beta chains were read from a single sample in a study of blood T cell repertoires in COVID-19. Produced via immunoSEQ multiplex PCR; TCRdb's table is partial and in-frame only. The sample holds around 220,000 clones; about 90% are singletons and the top ten take 1.5% to 2%. Sequencing was carried out using PBMCs or T cells enriched from blood (not recorded which). These receptors all come from a woman between 18 and 29 years old who had recovered from COVID-19. Each CDR3 is given with its conserved first and last residue. Fields, in order: V gene, clone size, D gene, J gene, CDR3 protein, CDR3 DNA. D genes are given only for firm matches. Only some rows state a clone size, as once, few, many or a class for expanded clones.

TRBV18	NA	TRBD1	TRBJ2-2	CASSPGQGYTGELFF	TGTGCCAGCTCACCAGGACAGGGTTACACCGGGGAGCTGTTTTTT
TRBV10-3	NA	NA	TRBJ1-5	CAISESKAQGGHQPQHF	TGTGCCATCAGTGAGTCGAAGGCGCAGGGAGGGCATCAGCCCCAGCATTTT
TRBV28	NA	TRBD2	TRBJ2-7	CASSLSGGNAYEQYF	TGTGCCAGCAGCCTTAGCGGGGGGAACGCGTACGAGCAGTACTTC
TRBV6-5	NA	NA	TRBJ1-2	CASSYSIRAEDSGYTF	TGTGCCAGCAGTTACTCCATCAGGGCCGAGGATTCGGGCTACACCTTC
TRBV2	NA	NA	TRBJ2-7	CASSEALRAQYF	TGTGCCAGCAGTGAAGCCCTCAGGGCGCAGTACTTC
TRBV27	NA	NA	TRBJ2-2	CASSSTSGWGTGELFF	TGTGCCAGCAGTTCTACAAGCGGGTGGGGCACCGGGGAGCTGTTTTTT
TRBV6-5	NA	NA	TRBJ1-3	CASSPQGGNTIYF	TGTGCCAGCAGTCCCCAGGGTGGAAACACCATATATTTT
TRBV27	NA	NA	TRBJ1-5	CASSTDRSQPQHF	TGTGCCAGCAGCACCGACAGGAGTCAGCCCCAGCATTTT
TRBV5-1	once	TRBD2	TRBJ2-7	CASSAGGGPTYEQYF	TGCGCCAGCAGCGCTGGCGGGGGTCCCACCTACGAGCAGTACTTC
TRBV2	NA	TRBD2	TRBJ2-1	CASRSGTSGFYEQFF	TGTGCCAGCAGATCCGGGACTAGCGGATTTTATGAGCAGTTCTTC
TRBV19	NA	NA	TRBJ2-7	CASSPGGSYEQYF	TGTGCCAGTAGCCCCGGGGGTTCCTACGAGCAGTACTTC
TRBV3-1/TRBV3-2	NA	NA	TRBJ2-7	CASSQDFVVGGEQYF	TGTGCCAGCAGCCAAGATTTCGTCGTCGGGGGCGAGCAGTACTTC
TRBV18	NA	NA	TRBJ1-1	CASSRVDREAFF	TGTGCCAGCTCACGGGTGGACAGAGAAGCTTTCTTT
TRBV19	NA	NA	TRBJ2-7	CASSPGYGLASEQYF	TGTGCCAGTAGCCCGGGTTACGGGCTAGCCTCCGAGCAGTACTTC
TRBV5-1	once	NA	TRBJ2-7	CASSLGRDTYEQYF	TGCGCCAGCAGCTTGGGCAGGGACACCTACGAGCAGTACTTC
TRBV29-1	NA	NA	TRBJ1-2	CSVDHRENNYGYTF	TGCAGCGTTGATCACCGGGAAAATAACTATGGCTACACCTTC
TRBV7-2	NA	TRBD1	TRBJ1-2	CASSMRTGGVYGYTF	TGTGCCAGCAGCATGCGGACAGGGGGTGTTTATGGCTACACCTTC
TRBV4-1	NA	NA	TRBJ1-2	CASSQVGARGHYGYTF	TGCGCCAGCAGCCAAGTCGGGGCCAGGGGTCACTATGGCTACACCTTC
TRBV3-1/TRBV3-2	NA	TRBD2	TRBJ2-7	CASSQATSGYEQYF	TGTGCCAGCAGCCAAGCAACTAGCGGTTACGAGCAGTACTTC
TRBV27	NA	NA	TRBJ1-2	CASSSPPGDKGYGYTF	TGTGCCAGCAGTTCCCCCCCGGGAGACAAGGGTTATGGCTACACCTTC
TRBV28	NA	NA	TRBJ2-1	CASRPVAEANNEQFF	TGTGCCAGCAGGCCGGTTGCGGAGGCAAACAATGAGCAGTTCTTC
TRBV12-3/TRBV12-4	NA	NA	TRBJ2-7	CASSKGDYEQYF	TGTGCCAGCAGTAAGGGAGATTACGAGCAGTACTTC
TRBV27	NA	NA	TRBJ1-1	CASSIGRKFTEAFF	TGTGCCAGCAGTATAGGCAGGAAATTCACTGAAGCTTTCTTT
TRBV7-2	NA	NA	TRBJ2-5	CASSPSGLVGETQYF	TGTGCCAGCAGCCCGAGCGGCCTAGTGGGGGAGACCCAGTACTTC
TRBV29-1	NA	NA	TRBJ1-2	CSVDAHSNYGYTF	TGCAGCGTTGATGCACACAGTAACTATGGCTACACCTTC
TRBV18	NA	NA	TRBJ1-2	CASSLQGNYGYTF	TGTGCCAGCTCCCTACAGGGAAACTATGGCTACACCTTC
TRBV7-9	NA	NA	TRBJ1-1	CASSRAGANTEAFF	TGTGCCAGCAGCCGGGCGGGGGCGAACACTGAAGCTTTCTTT
TRBV3-1/TRBV3-2	NA	NA	TRBJ2-7	CASSHGIRGLGNEQYF	TGTGCCAGCAGCCACGGAATAAGGGGCCTTGGGAACGAGCAGTACTTC